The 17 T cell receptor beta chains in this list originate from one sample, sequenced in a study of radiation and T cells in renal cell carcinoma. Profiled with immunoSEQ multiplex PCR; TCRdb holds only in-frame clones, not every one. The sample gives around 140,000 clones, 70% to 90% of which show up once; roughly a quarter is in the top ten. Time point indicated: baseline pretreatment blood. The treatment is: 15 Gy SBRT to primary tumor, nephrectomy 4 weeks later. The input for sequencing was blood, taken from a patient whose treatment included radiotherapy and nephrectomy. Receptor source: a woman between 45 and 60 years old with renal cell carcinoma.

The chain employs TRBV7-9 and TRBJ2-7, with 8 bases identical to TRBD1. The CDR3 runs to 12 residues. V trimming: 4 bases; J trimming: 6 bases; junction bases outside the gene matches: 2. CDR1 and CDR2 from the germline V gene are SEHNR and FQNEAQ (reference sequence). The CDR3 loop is CASSYTGGEQYF. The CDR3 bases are TGTGCCAGCAGCTATACAGGGGGCGAGCAGTACTTC.

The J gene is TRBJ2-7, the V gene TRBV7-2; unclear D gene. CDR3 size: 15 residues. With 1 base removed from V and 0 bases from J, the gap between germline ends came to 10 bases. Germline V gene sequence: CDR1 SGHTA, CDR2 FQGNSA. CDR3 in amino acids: CASSLVGQSSYEQYF. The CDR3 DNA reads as TGTGCCAGCAGCTTAGTTGGTCAGAGCTCCTACGAGCAGTACTTC.

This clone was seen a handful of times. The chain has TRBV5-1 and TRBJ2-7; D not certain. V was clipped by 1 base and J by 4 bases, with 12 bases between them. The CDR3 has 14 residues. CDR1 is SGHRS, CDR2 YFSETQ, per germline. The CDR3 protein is CASSLSAGTYEQYF. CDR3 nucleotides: TGCGCCAGCAGCTTGTCGGCAGGTACTTACGAGCAGTACTTC.

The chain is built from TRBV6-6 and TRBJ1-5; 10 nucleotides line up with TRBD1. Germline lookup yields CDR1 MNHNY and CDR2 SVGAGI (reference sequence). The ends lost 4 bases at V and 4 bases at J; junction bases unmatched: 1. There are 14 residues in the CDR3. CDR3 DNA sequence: TGTGCCAGCAGTTGGGGACAGGGGAATCAGCCCCAGCATTTT. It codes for CASSWGQGNQPQHF.

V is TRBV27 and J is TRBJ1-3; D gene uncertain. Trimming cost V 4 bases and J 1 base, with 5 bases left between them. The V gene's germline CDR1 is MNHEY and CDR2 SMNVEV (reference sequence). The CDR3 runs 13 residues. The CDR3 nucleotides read TGTGCCAGCAGTTCTCTATCTGGAAACACCATATATTTT. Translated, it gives CASSSLSGNTIYF.

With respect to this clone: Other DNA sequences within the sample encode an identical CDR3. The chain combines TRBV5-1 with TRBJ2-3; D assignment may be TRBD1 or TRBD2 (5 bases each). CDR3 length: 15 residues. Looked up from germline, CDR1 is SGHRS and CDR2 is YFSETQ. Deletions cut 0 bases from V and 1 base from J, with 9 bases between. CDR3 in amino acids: CASSLASGRTDTQYF. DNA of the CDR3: TGCGCCAGCAGCTTGGCGTCGGGGCGCACAGATACGCAGTATTTT.

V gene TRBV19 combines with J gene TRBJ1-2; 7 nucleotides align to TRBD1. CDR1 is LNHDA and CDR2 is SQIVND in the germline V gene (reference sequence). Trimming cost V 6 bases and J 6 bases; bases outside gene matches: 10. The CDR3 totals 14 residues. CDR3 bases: TGTGCCAGTAGATTTAGACAGGGATTCAATGGCTACACCTTC. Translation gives CASRFRQGFNGYTF.

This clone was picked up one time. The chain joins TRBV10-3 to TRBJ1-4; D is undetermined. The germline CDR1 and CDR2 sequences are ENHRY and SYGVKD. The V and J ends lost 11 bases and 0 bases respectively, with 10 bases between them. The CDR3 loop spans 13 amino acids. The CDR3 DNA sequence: TGTGCCCTCCTGGGGTCAACTAATGAAAAACTGTTTTTT. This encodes CALLGSTNEKLFF.

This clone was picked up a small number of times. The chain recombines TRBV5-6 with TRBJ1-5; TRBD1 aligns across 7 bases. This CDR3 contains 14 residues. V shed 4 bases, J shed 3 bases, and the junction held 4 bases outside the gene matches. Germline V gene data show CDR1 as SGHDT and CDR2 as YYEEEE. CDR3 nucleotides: TGTGCCAGCAGCGTGGGGACAGTCAATCAGCCCCAGCATTTT. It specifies CASSVGTVNQPQHF.

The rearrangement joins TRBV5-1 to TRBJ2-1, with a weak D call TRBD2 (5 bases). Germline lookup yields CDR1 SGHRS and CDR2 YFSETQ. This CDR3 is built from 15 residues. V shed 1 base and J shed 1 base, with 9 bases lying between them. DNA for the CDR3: TGCGCCAGCAGCTTGTTTAGCGAGTCCTACAATGAGCAGTTCTTC. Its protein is CASSLFSESYNEQFF. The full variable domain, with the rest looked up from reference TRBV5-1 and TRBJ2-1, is KAGVTQTPRYLIKTRGQQVTLSCSPISGHRSVSWYQQTPGQGLQFLFEYFSETQRNKGNFPGRFSGRQFSNSRSEMNVSTLELGDSALYLCASSLFSESYNEQFFGPGTRLTVL.

CDR3: CASSPIGLSYEQYF. Here the CDR3 DNA reads TGTGCCAGCTCACCTATTGGCCTCTCCTACGAGCAGTACTTC. The V and J genes are TRBV18 and TRBJ2-7; D unclear. The germline gives CDR1 KGHSH, CDR2 LQKENI. This CDR3 is built from 14 residues. V was shortened by 3 bases and J by 0 bases, with 9 bases between the two germline ends.

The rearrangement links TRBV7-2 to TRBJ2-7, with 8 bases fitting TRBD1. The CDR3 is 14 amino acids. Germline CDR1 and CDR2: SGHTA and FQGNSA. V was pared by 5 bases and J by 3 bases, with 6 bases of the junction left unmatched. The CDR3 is CASSARTGFYEQYF. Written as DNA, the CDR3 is TGTGCCAGCAGCGCCCGGACAGGGTTCTACGAGCAGTACTTC.

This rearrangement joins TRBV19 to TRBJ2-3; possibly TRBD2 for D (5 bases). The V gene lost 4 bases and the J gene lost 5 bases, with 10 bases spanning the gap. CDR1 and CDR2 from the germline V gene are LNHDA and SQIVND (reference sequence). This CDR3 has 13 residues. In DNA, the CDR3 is TGTGCCAGTAGTAGAGAAGGGAGAGATACGCAGTATTTT. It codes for CASSREGRDTQYF. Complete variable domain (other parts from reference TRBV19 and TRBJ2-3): DGGITQSPKYLFRKEGQNVTLSCEQNLNHDAMYWYRQDPGQGLRLIYYSQIVNDFQKGDIAEGYSVSREKKESFPLTVTSAQKNPTAFYLCASSREGRDTQYFGPGTRLTVL.

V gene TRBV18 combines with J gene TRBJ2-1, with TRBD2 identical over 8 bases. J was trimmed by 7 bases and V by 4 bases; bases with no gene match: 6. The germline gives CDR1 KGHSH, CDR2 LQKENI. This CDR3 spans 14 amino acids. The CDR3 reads CASSLGLGSNEQFF. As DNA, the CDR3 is TGTGCCAGCTCACTGGGACTAGGATCGAATGAGCAGTTCTTC.

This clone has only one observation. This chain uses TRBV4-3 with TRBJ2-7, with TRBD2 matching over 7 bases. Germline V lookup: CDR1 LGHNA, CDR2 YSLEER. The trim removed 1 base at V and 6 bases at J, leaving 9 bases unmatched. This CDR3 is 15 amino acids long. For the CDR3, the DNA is TGCGCCAGCAGCCAAGGCCCTAGCGGCGGGAGCGAGCAGTACTTC. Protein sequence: CASSQGPSGGSEQYF.

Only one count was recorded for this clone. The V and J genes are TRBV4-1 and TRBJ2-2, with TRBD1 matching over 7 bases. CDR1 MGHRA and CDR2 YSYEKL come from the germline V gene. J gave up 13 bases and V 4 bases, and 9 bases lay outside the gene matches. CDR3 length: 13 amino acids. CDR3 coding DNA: TGCGCCAGCAGCCCAGACAGGGCACAAGGGCTGTTTTTT. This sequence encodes CASSPDRAQGLFF.

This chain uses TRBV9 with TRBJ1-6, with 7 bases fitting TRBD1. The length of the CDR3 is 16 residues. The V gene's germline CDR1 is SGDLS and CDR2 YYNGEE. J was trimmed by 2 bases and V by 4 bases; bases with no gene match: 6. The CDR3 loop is CASSLEGGAYNSPLHF. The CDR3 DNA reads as TGTGCCAGCAGCCTGGAAGGGGGCGCCTATAATTCACCCCTCCACTTT. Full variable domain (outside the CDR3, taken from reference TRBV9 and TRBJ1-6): DSGVTQTPKHLITATGQRVTLRCSPRSGDLSVYWYQQSLDQGLQFLIQYYNGEERAKGNILERFSAQQFPDLHSELNLSSLELGDSALYFCASSLEGGAYNSPLHFGNGTRLTVT.